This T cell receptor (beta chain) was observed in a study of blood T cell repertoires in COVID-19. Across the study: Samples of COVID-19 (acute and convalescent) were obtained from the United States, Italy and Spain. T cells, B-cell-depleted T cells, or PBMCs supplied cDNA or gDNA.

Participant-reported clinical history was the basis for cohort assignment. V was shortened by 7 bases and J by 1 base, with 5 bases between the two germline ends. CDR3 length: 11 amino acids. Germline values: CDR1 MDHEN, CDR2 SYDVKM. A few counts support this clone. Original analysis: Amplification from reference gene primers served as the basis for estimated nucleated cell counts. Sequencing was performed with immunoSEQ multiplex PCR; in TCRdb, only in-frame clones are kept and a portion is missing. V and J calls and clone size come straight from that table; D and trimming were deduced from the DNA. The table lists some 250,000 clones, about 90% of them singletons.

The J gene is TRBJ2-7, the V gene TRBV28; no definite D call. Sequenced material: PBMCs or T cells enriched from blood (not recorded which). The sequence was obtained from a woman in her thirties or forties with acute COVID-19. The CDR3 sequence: CASIPSYEQYF. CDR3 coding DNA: TGTGCCAGCATTCCGTCCTACGAGCAGTACTTC.